These T cell receptor beta chains were read from a single sample in a study of human T cells and chemical hapten exposure. MiXCR, run by TCRdb on the RACE reads, gives a single entry per CDR3 protein. Counted here are 90,000 or so distinct CDR3 sequences, 6.5% to 10% occurring once; the ten biggest clones make up just over 2.5%. This specimen was whole blood, taken in connection with sensitization to the hapten diphenylcyclopropenone (DPC). These receptors were obtained from a man in his forties with alopecia areata. Some clones in this sample may be carry-over from other donors' samples. Both conserved end residues are part of each CDR3. A D gene is named only where the DNA matches it firmly. Only some rows state a clone size, as once, few, many or a class for expanded clones.

D gene	V gene	clone size	J gene	CDR3 DNA	CDR3 protein
NA	TRBV20-1	few	TRBJ2-3	TGCAGTGCTAGGGATTCGTCAGGGGTTTTTGCAGATACGCAGTATTTT	CSARDSSGVFADTQYF
TRBD2	TRBV11-2	NA	TRBJ2-5	TGTGCCAGCACCGCGGGGAGGGCGCAAGAGACCCAGTACTTC	CASTAGRAQETQYF
NA	TRBV20-1	NA	TRBJ1-2	TGCAGTGCTAGAGATTTTTGGAAGGCAGCCGAATACTATGGCTACACCTTC	CSARDFWKAAEYYGYTF
NA	TRBV7-2	few	TRBJ2-3	TGTGCCAGCAGCTCGAGCACGGGCACCCAGTATTTT	CASSSSTGTQYF
NA	TRBV27	NA	TRBJ2-2	TGTGCCAGCAGTTTACTAGCCTCCCAACGGTCCGGGGAGCTGTTTTTT	CASSLLASQRSGELFF
TRBD2	TRBV7-9	many	TRBJ2-7	TGTGCCAGCAGTGACACAACTAGCGGGAACCCCTACGAGCAGTACTTC	CASSDTTSGNPYEQYF
TRBD1	TRBV29-1	many	TRBJ1-1	TGCAGCGCCAAGGGGAGGGGGCGGCTCATGAACACTGAAGCTTTCTTT	CSAKGRGRLMNTEAFF
NA	TRBV12-3/TRBV12-4	many	TRBJ2-5	TGTGCCAGCAGCGTGACTGGGGAGACCCAGTACTTC	CASSVTGETQYF
NA	TRBV6-5	many	TRBJ1-5	TGTGCCAGCAGTTACTCGGCAGGGTCAGGTCAGCCCCAGCATTTT	CASSYSAGSGQPQHF
NA	TRBV6-2/TRBV6-3	NA	TRBJ1-5	TGTGCCAGCAGTTCCCTAAGGGGCGGGCAGCCCCAGCATTTT	CASSSLRGGQPQHF
NA	TRBV7-9	NA	TRBJ2-1	TGTGCCAGCAGCCCCCCGACGGATACGAGCTCCTACAATGAGCAGTTCTTC	CASSPPTDTSSYNEQFF
NA	TRBV30	many	TRBJ1-2	TGTGCCTGGAGTATAACCCGGGAGCGCGGCTACACCTTC	CAWSITRERGYTF
NA	TRBV29-1	few	TRBJ1-3	TGCAGCGCCCAAATCTCGGGGAGGTTAGCCACCATATATTTT	CSAQISGRLATIYF
NA	TRBV12-3/TRBV12-4	many	TRBJ2-7	TGTGCCAGTAAGTTATACTACGAGCAGTACTTC	CASKLYYEQYF
TRBD2	TRBV6-6	NA	TRBJ2-3	TGTGCCAGCAGTTACGGGACTAGCGGGAGAGTAGATACGCAGTATTTT	CASSYGTSGRVDTQYF
NA	TRBV30	few	TRBJ2-6	TGTGCCTGGAGTGTAGCCCACTCTGGGGCCAACGTCCTGACTTTC	CAWSVAHSGANVLTF
NA	TRBV12-3/TRBV12-4	many	TRBJ1-1	TGTGCCAGCAGGAGGACGAACACTGAAGCTTTCTTT	CASRRTNTEAFF
NA	TRBV27	NA	TRBJ1-6	TGTGCCAGCAGTTTCCTCTCCTATAATTCACCCCTCCACTTT	CASSFLSYNSPLHF
NA	TRBV28	many	TRBJ2-5	TGTGCCAGCAGTTTTTCGTGGGGGGCAGAGACCCAGTACTTC	CASSFSWGAETQYF
NA	TRBV5-1	once	TRBJ1-1	TGCGCCAGCAGCTTTGGACCCCTCCCCGAGGGTACTGAAGCTTTCTTT	CASSFGPLPEGTEAFF
NA	TRBV6-6	few	TRBJ2-6	TGTGCCAGCAGCGCTGGGGCCAACGTCCTGACTTTC	CASSAGANVLTF
NA	TRBV4-3	NA	TRBJ1-2	TGCGCCAGCAGCCAAGACGGAGCGTATGGCTACACCTTC	CASSQDGAYGYTF
TRBD1	TRBV20-1	many	TRBJ1-1	TGCAGTGCTAGGACTTACAGGGGTGAGGGGACTGAAGCTTTCTTT	CSARTYRGEGTEAFF
NA	TRBV7-2	NA	TRBJ1-5	TGTTCCAGCAGCTTAGGGCGCAATCAGCCCCAGCATTTT	CSSSLGRNQPQHF
NA	TRBV12-3/TRBV12-4	NA	TRBJ1-1	TGTGCCAGCAGTTCGTCGCGGGGCTGGGACACTGAAGCTTTCTTT	CASSSSRGWDTEAFF
TRBD1	TRBV29-1	many	TRBJ1-1	TGCAGCGTTGACGGCACAGGGGGCTATGGAGGAGCCACTGAAGCTTTCTTT	CSVDGTGGYGGATEAFF
TRBD2	TRBV28	many	TRBJ2-7	TGTGCCACTTTTAGCGGGAGGGCCAGCCACGAGCAGTACTTC	CATFSGRASHEQYF
NA	TRBV7-9	few	TRBJ2-7	TGTGCCAGCAGCTTGGGGGACCCGCCCTACGAGCAGTACTTC	CASSLGDPPYEQYF
NA	TRBV29-1	many	TRBJ2-6	TGCAGCGTTACGGACAGAGGGGCCAACGTCCTGACTTTC	CSVTDRGANVLTF
TRBD1	TRBV5-6	few	TRBJ2-4	TGTGCCAGCAGCTTGGTGGGGTGGGACAGGGCACCTTCAAGAAACATTCAGTACTTC	CASSLVGWDRAPSRNIQYF
NA	TRBV6-2/TRBV6-3	many	TRBJ1-5	TGTGCCAGCAGTTACACCCCTAGGGGAGGCAATCAGCCCCAGCATTTT	CASSYTPRGGNQPQHF
TRBD1	TRBV29-1	NA	TRBJ1-3	TGCAGCGTTGCAGCCCGGGACAGGGGGGAATTGACTGGAAACACCATATATTTT	CSVAARDRGELTGNTIYF
TRBD1	TRBV7-2	many	TRBJ2-7	TGTGCCAGCAGCTTAATCCGGGACAGGGACTACGAGCAGTACTTC	CASSLIRDRDYEQYF
NA	TRBV10-3	few	TRBJ2-3	TGTGCCATCAGTGGACCCCACCAGACAGATACGCAGTATTTT	CAISGPHQTDTQYF
NA	TRBV20-1	NA	TRBJ2-3	TGCAGTGCTCCAGAGGGGCGAGATACGCAGTATTTT	CSAPEGRDTQYF
NA	TRBV7-2	many	TRBJ2-3	TGTGCCAGCAGCTTAGGTCCGACTCAAGCAGATACGCAGTATTTT	CASSLGPTQADTQYF
TRBD1	TRBV10-2	NA	TRBJ1-2	TGCGCCAGCGGTGAGTTTCAGGGGGCAAGGGGCTACACCTTC	CASGEFQGARGYTF
NA	TRBV29-1	few	TRBJ2-2	TGCAGCGTCAGTGCGAACACCGGGGAGCTGTTTTTT	CSVSANTGELFF
NA	TRBV19	NA	TRBJ2-3	TGTGCCAGTACCCCATCCTTTCTATGGGTAGCAGGAGATACGCAGTATTTT	CASTPSFLWVAGDTQYF
NA	TRBV28	many	TRBJ2-5	TGTGCCAGCAGATATGACGGGAGTCAAGAGACCCAGTACTTC	CASRYDGSQETQYF
NA	TRBV29-1	many	TRBJ2-2	TGCAGCGTTCCCTCCGGGTCAGGCACCGGGGAGCTGTTTTTT	CSVPSGSGTGELFF
NA	TRBV11-2	few	TRBJ2-7	TGTGCCAGCAGCGACGACAGCCCCTACGAGCAGTACTTC	CASSDDSPYEQYF
NA	TRBV10-3	many	TRBJ2-3	TGTGCCATCAGCGAAACAGGTACCGGGAGACGCACAGATACGCAGTATTTT	CAISETGTGRRTDTQYF
NA	TRBV6-5	many	TRBJ2-7	TGTGCCAGCAAAAAGGAGCCACCGTACGAGCAGTACTTC	CASKKEPPYEQYF
TRBD2	TRBV4-3	many	TRBJ2-3	TGCGCCAGCAGCCATGGAGGGAGGGCCCCAGATACGCAGTATTTT	CASSHGGRAPDTQYF
NA	TRBV7-9	many	TRBJ2-1	TGTGCCAGCAGCTTAGGGGGACGAAGGAACAATGAGCAGTTCTTC	CASSLGGRRNNEQFF
NA	TRBV6-5	many	TRBJ1-1	TGTGCCAGCAGTGAAAAACAGGGAAGGGCCACTGAAGCTTTCTTT	CASSEKQGRATEAFF
NA	TRBV11-2	few	TRBJ2-7	TGTGCCAGCAGCTTAGAACGGACTTACGAGCAGTACTTC	CASSLERTYEQYF
TRBD1	TRBV9	NA	TRBJ1-4	TGTGCCAGCAGCGAGACGGGACAGGGTAATGAAAAACTGTTTTTT	CASSETGQGNEKLFF
TRBD2	TRBV28	NA	TRBJ2-7	TGTGCCAGCAGTCCGCCGGGACTAGCGTACCACGAGCAGTACTTC	CASSPPGLAYHEQYF
TRBD2	TRBV7-2	NA	TRBJ2-2	TGTGCCAGCAGCCGGGGACTAGCGGAGGGCACCGGGGAGCTGTTTTTT	CASSRGLAEGTGELFF